Listed below are T cell receptor beta chains from one sample, sequenced in a study of blood T cell repertoires in COVID-19. Sequenced by immunoSEQ multiplex PCR; TCRdb stores in-frame clones only, minus some. The sample shows under 60,000 clones, under 85% of them seen only once. The sample consisted of peripheral blood. Every receptor here comes from a man aged 55 to 70 with acute or convalescent COVID-19. The CDR3 runs from the conserved cysteine through the conserved F or W. The D gene is left open where the match is weak. Only some rows state a clone size, as once, few, many or a class for expanded clones.

j_call,d_call,v_call,clone_size,cdr3_aa,cdr3_nt
TRBJ1-1,.,TRBV9,.,CASSVGSGNTEAFF,TGTGCCAGCAGCGTAGGCTCCGGGAACACTGAAGCTTTCTTT
TRBJ1-1,.,TRBV5-8,once,CASSLGRVGNTEAFF,TGTGCCAGCAGCTTGGGGCGGGTAGGGAACACTGAAGCTTTCTTT
TRBJ2-1,TRBD2,TRBV5-1,few,CASSLRPGLAGGQYNEQFF,TGCGCCAGCAGCTTGCGACCGGGACTAGCGGGGGGCCAGTACAATGAGCAGTTCTTC
TRBJ1-6,.,TRBV6-5,once,CASSYTGSSYNSPLHF,TGTGCCAGCAGTTACACAGGGAGCTCCTATAATTCACCCCTCCACTTT
TRBJ1-5,.,TRBV28,.,CASTFFDRKKQPQHF,TGTGCCAGCACTTTTTTCGACAGAAAAAAACAGCCCCAGCATTTT
TRBJ2-1,TRBD2,TRBV6-1,.,CASSDIGTSGVNEQFF,TGTGCCAGCAGTGACATCGGGACTAGCGGGGTGAATGAGCAGTTCTTC
TRBJ2-7,TRBD1,TRBV10-3,.,CAISESRDSTYEQYF,TGTGCCATCAGTGAGTCCAGGGACAGCACCTACGAGCAGTACTTC
TRBJ2-5,TRBD1,TRBV12-3/TRBV12-4,.,CASMGQGKETQYF,TGTGCCAGCATGGGACAGGGGAAGGAGACCCAGTACTTC
TRBJ1-1,.,TRBV7-2,.,CASSPKAGGATEAFF,TGTGCCAGCAGCCCAAAGGCGGGGGGTGCCACTGAAGCTTTCTTT
TRBJ1-6,.,TRBV7-2,.,CASSPRLYNSPLHF,TGTGCCAGCAGCCCCAGACTCTATAATTCACCCCTCCACTTT
TRBJ2-3,.,TRBV24-1,.,CATTPGPRKGGDTDTQYF,TGTGCCACCACCCCGGGTCCTCGAAAGGGGGGGGACACAGATACGCAGTATTTT
TRBJ2-5,.,TRBV7-2,.,CASSLVRQVGETQYF,TGTGCCAGCAGCTTAGTGCGACAGGTGGGAGAGACCCAGTACTTC
TRBJ2-7,.,TRBV7-2,.,CASSLGTGSYEQYF,TGTGCCAGCAGCTTAGGGACTGGTTCCTACGAGCAGTACTTC
TRBJ1-2,TRBD1,TRBV3-1/TRBV3-2,.,CASSQGQGFSSGYTF,TGTGCCAGCAGCCAAGGACAGGGTTTTTCCTCTGGCTACACCTTC
TRBJ1-6,TRBD1,TRBV6-2/TRBV6-3,.,CASSPPRTGRNSPLHF,TGTGCCAGCAGCCCTCCCAGGACAGGGCGGAATTCACCCCTCCACTTT
TRBJ1-1,.,TRBV30,.,CAWSVRGNTEAFF,TGTGCCTGGAGTGTACGGGGGAACACTGAAGCTTTCTTT
TRBJ1-5,.,TRBV6-2/TRBV6-3,.,CASSYSSSNQPQHF,TGTGCCAGCAGTTACTCCTCCAGCAATCAGCCCCAGCATTTT
TRBJ1-5,.,TRBV2,.,CASSPQPLLSNQPQHF,TGTGCCAGCAGTCCGCAACCCCTATTGAGCAATCAGCCCCAGCATTTT
TRBJ2-2,TRBD1,TRBV9,.,CASSLISTGLGTGELFF,TGTGCCAGCAGCCTAATATCGACAGGGTTGGGCACCGGGGAGCTGTTTTTT
TRBJ1-6,TRBD1,TRBV5-6,.,CASSLQGLDSPLHF,TGTGCCAGCAGCTTACAGGGGCTGGACTCACCCCTCCACTTT
TRBJ1-2,TRBD1,TRBV3-1/TRBV3-2,.,CASSRLTGDLGGYTF,TGTGCCAGCAGCCGACTCACAGGGGACCTAGGTGGCTACACCTTC
TRBJ2-7,TRBD1,TRBV11-2,.,CASTLDRGTYEQYF,TGTGCCAGCACCCTAGACAGGGGGACCTACGAGCAGTACTTC
TRBJ1-5,TRBD1,TRBV19,.,CASSIIGGGNQPQHF,TGTGCCAGTAGTATAATAGGGGGCGGCAATCAGCCCCAGCATTTT
TRBJ2-1,TRBD1,TRBV5-4,.,CASSLDRGRSNEQFF,TGTGCCAGCAGCTTGGACAGGGGGCGATCCAATGAGCAGTTCTTC
TRBJ2-7,.,TRBV19,.,CASGRSSYEQYF,TGTGCCAGTGGAAGGAGCTCCTACGAGCAGTACTTC
TRBJ1-5,.,TRBV21-1,.,CASSSRLTGGDQPQHF,TGTGCCAGCAGCTCACGTTTGACAGGGGGCGATCAGCCCCAGCATTTT
TRBJ2-7,.,TRBV6-2/TRBV6-3,.,CASSSPLPGESEQYF,TGTGCCAGCAGTTCCCCTCTTCCGGGGGAGAGCGAGCAGTACTTC
TRBJ2-7,TRBD2,TRBV11-2,.,CASRPGGTRSYEQYF,TGTGCCAGCAGACCGGGGGGGACAAGAAGCTACGAGCAGTACTTC
TRBJ2-7,.,TRBV7-2,.,CASSVASGTGSYEQYF,TGTGCCAGCAGCGTAGCGAGCGGGACAGGTTCATACGAGCAGTACTTC
TRBJ2-1,TRBD1,TRBV18,many,CASLRTGADYNEQFF,TGTGCCAGCCTTCGGACAGGGGCGGACTACAATGAGCAGTTCTTC
TRBJ1-6,.,TRBV7-8,.,CASSLAGAGLGSPLHF,TGTGCCAGCAGCCTAGCGGGTGCAGGACTCGGTTCACCCCTCCACTTT
TRBJ2-5,TRBD1,TRBV6-5,.,CASSSSGTGSAGTQYF,TGTGCCAGCAGTTCAAGTGGGACAGGGTCAGCTGGGACCCAGTACTTC
TRBJ1-2,TRBD1,TRBV5-1,.,CASSTRGGATSGYTF,TGCGCCAGCAGCACTCGAGGGGGCGCGACGTCTGGCTACACCTTC
TRBJ2-2,.,TRBV4-2,few,CASSPEVLGTGELFF,TGTGCCAGCAGCCCCGAGGTTTTGGGCACCGGGGAGCTGTTTTTT
TRBJ2-2,.,TRBV13,.,CASSLGSNTGELFF,TGTGCCAGCAGCTTAGGGAGCAACACCGGGGAGCTGTTTTTT
TRBJ1-5,.,TRBV5-1,once,CASSLDGSANQPQHF,TGCGCCAGCAGCTTGGACGGGTCTGCCAATCAGCCCCAGCATTTT
TRBJ1-1,.,TRBV7-9,few,CASSPWEGEAFF,TGTGCCAGCAGCCCTTGGGAGGGTGAAGCTTTCTTT
TRBJ1-4,.,TRBV5-5,.,CASSGGTNEKLFF,TGTGCCAGCAGCGGAGGAACTAATGAAAAACTGTTTTTT
TRBJ2-1,TRBD2,TRBV19,.,CASSIRGTSGGRGEQFF,TGTGCCAGTAGTATCCGTGGGACTAGCGGGGGTAGGGGTGAGCAGTTCTTC
TRBJ1-1,.,TRBV6-5,.,CASSGGGLNTEAFF,TGTGCCAGCAGCGGTGGGGGACTCAACACTGAAGCTTTCTTT
TRBJ1-5,TRBD1,TRBV3-1/TRBV3-2,.,CASSQATGLQPQHF,TGTGCCAGCAGCCAAGCGACAGGGCTCCAGCCCCAGCATTTT
TRBJ1-1,.,TRBV6-5,.,CASSYPGEGGTEAFF,TGTGCCAGCAGTTACCCTGGGGAGGGAGGCACTGAAGCTTTCTTT
TRBJ2-5,.,TRBV30,.,CAWSEWGRETQYF,TGTGCCTGGAGTGAGTGGGGGCGAGAGACCCAGTACTTC